The present T cell receptor beta chain was sequenced within a study of beta chain features in type 1 diabetes. The CDR3 is made up of 17 amino acids. J gave up 2 bases and V 4 bases, and 5 bases lay outside the gene matches. The V gene's germline CDR1 is SEHNR and CDR2 FQNEAQ (reference sequence). As every portion of the isolated RNA was reverse transcribed, the sequencing read expressed TCRB transcripts. Produced via immunoSEQ multiplex PCR; TCRdb's table is partial and in-frame only. The data show about 620,000 clones, with around 16% seen just once and about 0.093% held by the top ten. Via CD45RO/CCR7/CD25/CD127/CD95/CD27, cells of the CD4+ naive, central memory, regulatory and stem cell-like memory subsets were sorted.

The sample consisted of naive CD4+ T cells from blood. The receptor comes from a man between 18 and 29 years old in good health. The chain has TRBV7-9 and TRBJ2-5; 15 bases fit TRBD2. CDR3 in amino acids: CASSSRGLAGGQETQYF. CDR3 nucleotides: TGTGCCAGCAGCTCCCGGGGACTAGCGGGGGGTCAAGAGACCCAGTACTTC.